Listed below are T cell receptor beta chains from one sample, sequenced in a study of spatial heterogeneity in lung cancer. TCRdb independently ran MiXCR on the 5' RACE reads; one entry per CDR3 protein. The table has approximately 40,000 distinct CDR3 sequences, 4% to 6% seen once. This material consisted of PBMCs, taken at surgery. The receptors here all came from a female donor with early-stage non-small cell lung cancer. The CDR3 runs from the conserved cysteine through the conserved F or W. D genes are given only for firm matches. The size entry is marked missing in some rows and otherwise reads once, few, many or a size class.

cdr3_aa | cdr3_nt | clone_size | j_call | v_call | d_call
CASITPGGFSYEQYF | TGTGCCAGCATCACCCCTGGTGGGTTCTCCTACGAGCAGTACTTC | few | TRBJ2-7 | TRBV9 | -
CASSMEGVETYEQYF | TGTGCCAGTAGTATGGAGGGTGTGGAAACCTACGAGCAGTACTTC | few | TRBJ2-7 | TRBV19 | -
CASSPGQGVPDTQYF | TGTGCCAGCAGTCCGGGACAGGGCGTTCCAGATACGCAGTATTTT | - | TRBJ2-3 | TRBV7-9 | TRBD1
CASSVGSGYYGYTF | TGTGCCAGCAGCGTAGGGTCAGGCTACTATGGCTACACCTTC | few | TRBJ1-2 | TRBV9 | -
CSVEWQGADYGYTF | TGCAGCGTTGAGTGGCAGGGGGCGGACTATGGCTACACCTTC | many | TRBJ1-2 | TRBV29-1 | TRBD1
CASRRPGHQLIDEQFF | TGTGCCAGCAGACGACCGGGACACCAACTGATCGATGAGCAGTTCTTC | few | TRBJ2-1 | TRBV7-6 | -
CASSPADSPLHF | TGTGCCAGCAGCCCCGCTGATTCACCCCTCCACTTT | many | TRBJ1-6 | TRBV7-9 | -
CAISEGHGDYEQYF | TGTGCCATCAGTGAGGGTCACGGGGACTACGAGCAGTACTTC | many | TRBJ2-7 | TRBV10-3 | -
CASGGLAGGDGDTQYF | TGTGCCAGCGGTGGACTAGCGGGTGGAGATGGGGATACGCAGTATTTT | many | TRBJ2-3 | TRBV12-3/TRBV12-4 | TRBD2
CASSPPGYRGRVGEAFF | TGTGCCAGCAGCCCTCCGGGATATCGGGGACGGGTTGGTGAAGCTTTCTTT | many | TRBJ1-1 | TRBV4-2 | -
CASKHLRTGLNTEAFF | TGTGCCAGCAAACATCTCCGGACAGGGCTGAACACTGAAGCTTTCTTT | many | TRBJ1-1 | TRBV6-6 | TRBD1
CASSFGPPGTSEQFF | TGTGCCAGCAGCTTCGGCCCTCCAGGAACAAGTGAGCAGTTCTTC | few | TRBJ2-1 | TRBV7-2 | -
CAWSAAVGELFF | TGTGCCTGGAGTGCCGCGGTCGGGGAGCTGTTTTTT | many | TRBJ2-2 | TRBV30 | -
CASSPHSTFAGANVLTF | TGTGCCAGCTCACCCCATAGCACCTTCGCTGGGGCCAACGTCCTGACTTTC | many | TRBJ2-6 | TRBV18 | -
CASSVLPQPFGELFF | TGTGCCAGCAGCGTACTCCCCCAACCCTTCGGGGAGCTGTTTTTT | many | TRBJ2-2 | TRBV9 | -
CASSQVDGRGSYEQYF | TGCGCCAGCAGCCAAGTGGACGGGAGGGGGTCCTACGAGCAGTACTTC | many | TRBJ2-7 | TRBV4-3 | TRBD2
CASSLVLAGGTQYF | TGTGCCAGCAGCTTGGTGCTAGCCGGGGGGACCCAGTACTTC | few | TRBJ2-5 | TRBV5-6 | -
CSGAPGGPETQYF | TGCAGCGGGGCCCCCGGGGGGCCGGAGACCCAGTACTTC | many | TRBJ2-5 | TRBV29-1 | -
CASSVDLGTDTQYF | TGTGCCAGCAGCGTCGATCTAGGCACAGATACGCAGTATTTT | many | TRBJ2-3 | TRBV9 | -
CASSYSTGMTYEQYF | TGTGCCAGCAGTTACTCGACAGGGATGACCTACGAGCAGTACTTC | many | TRBJ2-7 | TRBV6-2/TRBV6-3 | TRBD1
CASSPPRDRGYSNQPQHF | TGTGCCAGCAGCCCCCCACGGGACAGGGGGTATAGCAATCAGCCCCAGCATTTT | many | TRBJ1-5 | TRBV2 | TRBD1
CASSIVVNPPDTQYF | TGTGCCAGTAGTATAGTAGTCAACCCACCAGATACGCAGTATTTT | many | TRBJ2-3 | TRBV19 | -
CSVEDGSSYEQYF | TGCAGCGTTGAAGACGGGAGCTCCTACGAGCAGTACTTC | few | TRBJ2-7 | TRBV29-1 | -
CSARGELVGTDTQYF | TGCAGTGCTAGAGGTGAACTAGTGGGCACAGATACGCAGTATTTT | many | TRBJ2-3 | TRBV20-1 | -
CASSGQGSQETQYF | TGCGCCAGCAGCGGGCAGGGTTCCCAAGAGACCCAGTACTTC | many | TRBJ2-5 | TRBV5-1 | -
CASSMLRDRGHEQYF | TGTGCCAGTAGTATGCTCCGGGACAGGGGCCACGAGCAGTACTTC | - | TRBJ2-7 | TRBV19 | TRBD1
CASSESSGEKGSYNSPLHF | TGTGCCAGCAGTGAATCCTCGGGCGAAAAGGGATCCTATAATTCACCCCTCCACTTT | many | TRBJ1-6 | TRBV25-1 | -
CASSTGTGVTGANVLTF | TGTGCCAGCAGCACCGGGACAGGGGTAACTGGGGCCAACGTCCTGACTTTC | many | TRBJ2-6 | TRBV9 | TRBD1
CASPWTPGHIQYF | TGTGCCAGCCCCTGGACCCCAGGGCACATTCAGTACTTC | many | TRBJ2-4 | TRBV7-4 | -
CSAREGSGVTDTQYF | TGCAGTGCTAGAGAGGGTAGCGGGGTAACAGATACGCAGTATTTT | many | TRBJ2-3 | TRBV20-1 | TRBD2
CSARDYRSRYNEQFF | TGCAGTGCTAGGGACTACCGGTCTCGGTACAATGAGCAGTTCTTC | medium-sized | TRBJ2-1 | TRBV20-1 | -
CAISVLFTDTQYF | TGTGCCATCAGTGTTTTATTCACAGATACGCAGTATTTT | many | TRBJ2-3 | TRBV10-3 | -
CASSQPGPNSPLHF | TGTGCCAGCAGCCAACCGGGGCCTAATTCACCCCTCCACTTT | many | TRBJ1-6 | TRBV3-1 | -
CASGGEGVTEAFF | TGTGCCAGCGGAGGGGAGGGGGTCACTGAAGCTTTCTTT | - | TRBJ1-1 | TRBV2 | -
CASSQGWNPGYTF | TGTGCCAGCAGCCAAGGTTGGAACCCTGGCTACACCTTC | many | TRBJ1-2 | TRBV3-1 | -
CASSKGPGQEAFF | TGTGCCAGCAGCAAGGGCCCGGGACAGGAAGCTTTCTTT | many | TRBJ1-1 | TRBV7-9 | TRBD1
CASMRLAGERDEQFF | TGTGCCAGCATGCGGCTAGCGGGAGAACGCGATGAGCAGTTCTTC | - | TRBJ2-1 | TRBV2 | TRBD2
CSVLEGDLYNEQFF | TGCAGTGTACTGGAAGGGGACCTTTACAATGAGCAGTTCTTC | - | TRBJ2-1 | TRBV20-1 | -
CASSEFRALAGELFF | TGTGCCAGCAGTGAATTCAGGGCTCTAGCCGGGGAGCTGTTTTTT | many | TRBJ2-2 | TRBV6-1 | -
CSASAGLESTGELFF | TGCAGTGCTAGCGCGGGACTAGAGAGCACCGGGGAGCTGTTTTTT | few | TRBJ2-2 | TRBV20-1 | TRBD2
CASSTLGQGWAETQYF | TGCGCCAGCAGCACCCTCGGACAGGGATGGGCAGAGACCCAGTACTTC | many | TRBJ2-5 | TRBV5-1 | TRBD1
CSARWGALDTQYF | TGCAGTGCCCGGTGGGGGGCCTTAGATACGCAGTATTTT | many | TRBJ2-3 | TRBV20-1 | -
CASSPDLDTEAFF | TGCGCCAGCAGCCCCGACCTGGACACTGAAGCTTTCTTT | many | TRBJ1-1 | TRBV5-1 | -
CASSLGTNRANTEAFF | TGCGCCAGCAGCTTGGGGACCAACAGGGCGAACACTGAAGCTTTCTTT | many | TRBJ1-1 | TRBV5-1 | -
CSARDRLGKETQYF | TGCAGTGCTAGAGACCGGCTGGGAAAAGAGACCCAGTACTTC | many | TRBJ2-5 | TRBV20-1 | -
CSVEFGETPHPDTQYF | TGCAGCGTTGAATTTGGGGAGACACCACACCCAGATACGCAGTATTTT | many | TRBJ2-3 | TRBV29-1 | -
CASSLTGTSYGYTF | TGTGCCAGCAGCTTAACTGGGACCTCCTATGGCTACACCTTC | many | TRBJ1-2 | TRBV7-6 | -
CASSWARGAAEQFF | TGTGCCAGCAGTTGGGCTAGGGGGGCTGCTGAGCAGTTCTTC | many | TRBJ2-1 | TRBV6-2/TRBV6-3 | -
CAWSVWPKDEQETQYF | TGTGCCTGGAGTGTATGGCCCAAGGATGAGCAAGAGACCCAGTACTTC | many | TRBJ2-5 | TRBV30 | -
CASSLGTGGTEAFF | TGTGCCAGCAGTTTAGGGACAGGGGGCACTGAAGCTTTCTTT | many | TRBJ1-1 | TRBV28 | TRBD1
CASSEQFGSPLHF | TGTGCCAGCAGTGAACAGTTCGGTTCACCCCTCCACTTT | - | TRBJ1-6 | TRBV2 | -
CASSLFSWGADGNEQFF | TGTGCCAGCAGCTTATTTTCTTGGGGGGCTGACGGAAATGAGCAGTTCTTC | few | TRBJ2-1 | TRBV7-6 | -
CASSARQDGQPQHF | TGTGCCAGCAGTGCACGGCAGGACGGACAGCCCCAGCATTTT | few | TRBJ1-5 | TRBV6-6 | -
CASSREIMNTEAFF | TGTGCCAGCAGCCGAGAGATCATGAACACTGAAGCTTTCTTT | many | TRBJ1-1 | TRBV3-1 | -
CATGQESYEQYF | TGTGCCACCGGACAGGAATCCTACGAGCAGTACTTC | many | TRBJ2-7 | TRBV10-3 | TRBD1